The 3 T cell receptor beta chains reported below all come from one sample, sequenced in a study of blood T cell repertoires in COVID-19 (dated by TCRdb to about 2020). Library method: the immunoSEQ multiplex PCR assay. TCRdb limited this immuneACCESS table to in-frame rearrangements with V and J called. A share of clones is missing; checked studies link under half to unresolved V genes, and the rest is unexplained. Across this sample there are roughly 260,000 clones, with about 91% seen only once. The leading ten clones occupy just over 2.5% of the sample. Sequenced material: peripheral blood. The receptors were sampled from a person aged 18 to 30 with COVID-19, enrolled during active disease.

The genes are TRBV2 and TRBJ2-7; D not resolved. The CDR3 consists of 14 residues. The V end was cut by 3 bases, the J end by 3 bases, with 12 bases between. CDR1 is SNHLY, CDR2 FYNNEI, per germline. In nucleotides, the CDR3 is TGTGCCAGCAGTGACTACCCTAACAGCTACGAGCAGTACTTC. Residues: CASSDYPNSYEQYF.

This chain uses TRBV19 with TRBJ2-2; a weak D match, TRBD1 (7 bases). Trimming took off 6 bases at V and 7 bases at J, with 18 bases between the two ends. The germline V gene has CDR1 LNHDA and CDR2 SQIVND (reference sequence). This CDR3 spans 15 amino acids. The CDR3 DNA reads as TGTGCCAGTAGCCCCCTCTTCCAGGGGGGCGGGGAGCTGTTTTTT. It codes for CASSPLFQGGGELFF.

In nucleotides, the CDR3 is TGCGCCAGCAGCCAATTGGGACAGGGGGTGGCCAAAAACATTCAGTACTTC. It translates to CASSQLGQGVAKNIQYF. The chain links TRBV4-1 to TRBJ2-4; 11 bases agree with TRBD1. Unmatched junction bases numbered 4, after V lost 2 bases and J lost 1 base. The length of the CDR3 is 17 residues. Germline CDR1 MGHRA, CDR2 YSYEKL.